The sequence of this T cell receptor beta chain was determined in a study of T cell repertoires in cytomegalovirus infection. General study results and limits: Clonotype analysis showed dominance of the ex vivo response by HLA-C-restricted CMV-specific TCR beta clonotypes. CMV carriers having the relevant HLA were flagged by cumulative public TCR beta family frequency.

TCRdb re-called the reads with MiXCR, one entry per CDR3 protein. The sample has 200,000 to 300,000 distinct CDR3 sequences; about an eighth are singletons. The CDR3 runs to 13 residues. CDR1 is SGHTA and CDR2 is FQGNSA in the germline V gene. As for this clonotype: What it recognizes is unknown. A read error may explain this, as a much larger clone is one base away.

This TCR derives from a human donor in good health (CMV status not recorded). Some clones in this sample may be carry-over from other donors' samples. Sequences were obtained from PBMCs. V and J are TRBV7-2 and TRBJ2-5; unclear D gene. CDR3 region: CVSSPSHLGTQYF. DNA of the CDR3: TGTGTCAGCAGCCCAAGTCACCTTGGGACCCAGTACTTC.